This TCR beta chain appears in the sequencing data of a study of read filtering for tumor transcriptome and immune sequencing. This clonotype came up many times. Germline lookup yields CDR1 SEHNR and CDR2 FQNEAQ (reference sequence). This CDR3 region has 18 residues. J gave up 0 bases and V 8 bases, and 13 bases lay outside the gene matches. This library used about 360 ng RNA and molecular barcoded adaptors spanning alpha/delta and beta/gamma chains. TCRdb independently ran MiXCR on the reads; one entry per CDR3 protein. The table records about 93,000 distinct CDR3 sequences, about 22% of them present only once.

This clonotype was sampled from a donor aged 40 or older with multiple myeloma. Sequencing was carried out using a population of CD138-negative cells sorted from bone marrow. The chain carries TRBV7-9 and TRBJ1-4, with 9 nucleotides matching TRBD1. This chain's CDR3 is CASPRPGRDRATNEKLFF. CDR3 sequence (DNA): TGTGCCAGCCCCCGCCCGGGTAGGGACAGGGCAACTAATGAAAAACTGTTTTTT.